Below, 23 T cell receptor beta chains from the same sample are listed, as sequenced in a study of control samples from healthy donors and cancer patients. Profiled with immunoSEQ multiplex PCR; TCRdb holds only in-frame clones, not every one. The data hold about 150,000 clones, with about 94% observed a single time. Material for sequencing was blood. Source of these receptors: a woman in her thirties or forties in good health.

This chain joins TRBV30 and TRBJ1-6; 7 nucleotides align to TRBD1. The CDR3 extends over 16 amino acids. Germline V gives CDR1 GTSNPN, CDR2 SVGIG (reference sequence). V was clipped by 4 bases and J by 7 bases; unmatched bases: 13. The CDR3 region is CAWKSGGGAGNSPLHF. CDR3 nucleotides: TGTGCCTGGAAGTCGGGAGGGGGCGCGGGGAATTCACCCCTCCACTTT.

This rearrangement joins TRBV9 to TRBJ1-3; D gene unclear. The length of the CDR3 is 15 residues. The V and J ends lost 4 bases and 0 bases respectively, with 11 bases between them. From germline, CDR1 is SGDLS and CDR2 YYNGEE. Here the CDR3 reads CASSPTEFSGNTIYF. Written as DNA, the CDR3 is TGTGCCAGCAGCCCTACAGAGTTCTCTGGAAACACCATATATTTT.

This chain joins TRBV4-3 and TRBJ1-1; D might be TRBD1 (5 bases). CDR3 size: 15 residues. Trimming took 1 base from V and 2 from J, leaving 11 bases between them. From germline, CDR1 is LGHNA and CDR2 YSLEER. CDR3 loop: CASSQGRDRNTEAFF. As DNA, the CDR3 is TGCGCCAGCAGCCAAGGCCGGGACCGTAACACTGAAGCTTTCTTT.

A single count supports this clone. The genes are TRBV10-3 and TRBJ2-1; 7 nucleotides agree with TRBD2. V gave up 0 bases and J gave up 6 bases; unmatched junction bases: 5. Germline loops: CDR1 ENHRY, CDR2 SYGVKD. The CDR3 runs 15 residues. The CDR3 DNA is TGTGCCATCAGTGAGTCGGGAGGGACGGGCAATGAGCAGTTCTTC. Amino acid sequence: CAISESGGTGNEQFF.

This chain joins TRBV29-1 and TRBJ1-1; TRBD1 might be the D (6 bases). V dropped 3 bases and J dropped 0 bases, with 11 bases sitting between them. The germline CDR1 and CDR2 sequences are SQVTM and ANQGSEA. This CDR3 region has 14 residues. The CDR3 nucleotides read TGCAGCGTTGACCAGGGGACAATGAACACTGAAGCTTTCTTT. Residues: CSVDQGTMNTEAFF.

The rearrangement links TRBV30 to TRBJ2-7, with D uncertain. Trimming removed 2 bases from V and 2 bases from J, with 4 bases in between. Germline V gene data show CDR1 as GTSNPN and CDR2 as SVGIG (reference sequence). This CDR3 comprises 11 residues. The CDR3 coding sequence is TGTGCCTGGAGTTGGGCCTACGAGCAGTACTTC. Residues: CAWSWAYEQYF.

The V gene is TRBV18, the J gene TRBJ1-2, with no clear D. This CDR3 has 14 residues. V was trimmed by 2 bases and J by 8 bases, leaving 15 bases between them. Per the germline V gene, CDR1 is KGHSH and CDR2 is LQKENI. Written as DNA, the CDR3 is TGTGCCAGCTCACCAGGGCAGCAAACAGTGGGCTACACCTTC. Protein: CASSPGQQTVGYTF.

The CDR3 region has the DNA TGTGCCAGCAGTGACGGGGGCCGCAATCAGCCCCAGCATTTT. The encoded protein is CASSDGGRNQPQHF. This chain connects TRBV28 to TRBJ1-5, with TRBD1 as a possible D gene (6 bases). CDR1 is MDHEN and CDR2 is SYDVKM in the germline V gene. The length of the CDR3 is 14 residues. V was trimmed by 5 bases and J by 2 bases, leaving 10 bases between them.

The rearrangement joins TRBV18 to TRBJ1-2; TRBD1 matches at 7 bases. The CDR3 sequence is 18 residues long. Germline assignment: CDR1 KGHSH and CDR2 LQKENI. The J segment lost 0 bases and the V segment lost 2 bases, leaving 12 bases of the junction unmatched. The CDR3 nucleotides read TGTGCCAGCTCACCAACCAGGTCCGGGACAGAAGCTAACTATGGCTACACCTTC. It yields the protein CASSPTRSGTEANYGYTF.

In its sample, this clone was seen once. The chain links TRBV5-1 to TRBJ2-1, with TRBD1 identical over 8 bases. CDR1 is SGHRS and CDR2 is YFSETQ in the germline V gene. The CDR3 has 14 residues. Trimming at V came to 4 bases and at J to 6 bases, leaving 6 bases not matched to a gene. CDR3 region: CASSRTGSLNEQFF. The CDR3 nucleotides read TGCGCCAGCAGCCGGACAGGGTCACTCAATGAGCAGTTCTTC.

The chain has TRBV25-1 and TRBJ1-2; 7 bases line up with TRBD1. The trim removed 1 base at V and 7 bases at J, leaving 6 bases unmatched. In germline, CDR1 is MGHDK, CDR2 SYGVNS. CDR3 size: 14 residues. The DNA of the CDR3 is TGTGCCAGCAGTGAATGGGGAGGGGGCTTTGGCTACACCTTC. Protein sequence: CASSEWGGGFGYTF.

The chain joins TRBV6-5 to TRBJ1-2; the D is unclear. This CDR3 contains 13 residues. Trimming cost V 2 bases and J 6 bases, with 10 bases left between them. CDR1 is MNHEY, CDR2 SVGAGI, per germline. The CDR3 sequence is CASSYRLSDGYTF. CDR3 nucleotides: TGTGCCAGCAGTTACCGTCTCTCGGATGGCTACACCTTC.

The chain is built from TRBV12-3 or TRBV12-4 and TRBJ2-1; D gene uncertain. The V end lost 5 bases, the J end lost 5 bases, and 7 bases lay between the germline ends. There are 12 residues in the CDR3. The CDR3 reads CASSTQNNEQFF. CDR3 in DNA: TGTGCCAGCAGTACACAGAACAATGAGCAGTTCTTC.

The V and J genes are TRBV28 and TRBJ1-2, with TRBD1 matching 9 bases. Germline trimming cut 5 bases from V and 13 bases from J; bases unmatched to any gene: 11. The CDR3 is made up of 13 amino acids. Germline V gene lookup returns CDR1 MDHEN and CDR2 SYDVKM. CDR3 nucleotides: TGTGCCAGCAGTCCCCCCGACAGGGGGGCGTTCACCTTC. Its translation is CASSPPDRGAFTF.

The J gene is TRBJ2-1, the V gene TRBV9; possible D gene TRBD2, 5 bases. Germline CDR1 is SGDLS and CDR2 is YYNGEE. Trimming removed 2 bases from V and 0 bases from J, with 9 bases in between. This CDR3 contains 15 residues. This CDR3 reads CASSVDWSSYNEQFF. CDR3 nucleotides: TGTGCCAGCAGCGTGGACTGGAGCTCCTACAATGAGCAGTTCTTC. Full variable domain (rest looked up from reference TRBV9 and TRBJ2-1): DSGVTQTPKHLITATGQRVTLRCSPRSGDLSVYWYQQSLDQGLQFLIQYYNGEERAKGNILERFSAQQFPDLHSELNLSSLELGDSALYFCASSVDWSSYNEQFFGPGTRLTVL.

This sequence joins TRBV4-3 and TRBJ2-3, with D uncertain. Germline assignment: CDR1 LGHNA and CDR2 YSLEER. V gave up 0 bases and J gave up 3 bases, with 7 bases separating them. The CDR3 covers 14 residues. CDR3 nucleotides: TGCGCCAGCAGCCAAGATCGCCGGACAGATACGCAGTATTTT. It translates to CASSQDRRTDTQYF.

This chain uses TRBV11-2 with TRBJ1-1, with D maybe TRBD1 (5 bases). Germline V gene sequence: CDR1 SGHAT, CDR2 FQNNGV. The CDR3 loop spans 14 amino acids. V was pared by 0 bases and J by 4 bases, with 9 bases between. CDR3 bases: TGTGCCAGCAGCTTAGAGAGGGGTGGCACTGAAGCTTTCTTT. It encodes CASSLERGGTEAFF.

The CDR3 spells CASSQDPVGPQHF. CDR3 sequence (DNA): TGTGCCAGCAGCCAAGACCCCGTGGGGCCCCAGCATTTT. J is TRBJ1-5 and V is TRBV3-1 (or the pseudogene TRBV3-2); unclear D gene. V dropped 0 bases and J dropped 9 bases, with 9 bases sitting between them. This CDR3 spans 13 amino acids. Germline V lookup: CDR1 LGHDT, CDR2 YNNKEL (reference sequence).

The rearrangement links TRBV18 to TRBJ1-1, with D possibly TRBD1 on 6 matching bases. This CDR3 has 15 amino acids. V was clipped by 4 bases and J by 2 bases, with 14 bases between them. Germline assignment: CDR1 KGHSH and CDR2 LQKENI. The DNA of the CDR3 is TGTGCCAGCTCACTTGGACAGACCCTCAACACTGAAGCTTTCTTT. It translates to CASSLGQTLNTEAFF.

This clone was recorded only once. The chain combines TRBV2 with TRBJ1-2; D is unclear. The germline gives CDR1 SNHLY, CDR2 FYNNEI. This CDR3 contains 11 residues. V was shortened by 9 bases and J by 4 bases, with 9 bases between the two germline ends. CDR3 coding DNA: TGTGCCAGTCGTCAGTCCTATGGCTACACCTTC. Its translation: CASRQSYGYTF.

CDR3 loop: CASSPLGATQYF. The CDR3 region has the DNA TGTGCCAGCAGCCCGCTCGGGGCTACGCAGTATTTT. The chain links TRBV7-2 to TRBJ2-3; TRBD1 or TRBD2 may be the D gene (5 bases each). Trimming took off 5 bases at V and 8 bases at J, with 11 bases between the two ends. The CDR3 has 12 residues. CDR1 and CDR2 from the germline V gene are SGHTA and FQGNSA.

The CDR3 loop is CASSPGGGNYGYTF. The CDR3 DNA follows: TGTGCCAGTAGCCCTGGGGGGGGCAACTATGGCTACACCTTC. This chain connects TRBV19 to TRBJ1-2; the D gene is possibly TRBD1 (6 bases). The V gene lost 6 bases and the J gene lost 2 bases, with 13 bases spanning the gap. This CDR3 is built from 14 residues. Looked up from germline, CDR1 is LNHDA and CDR2 is SQIVND (reference sequence).

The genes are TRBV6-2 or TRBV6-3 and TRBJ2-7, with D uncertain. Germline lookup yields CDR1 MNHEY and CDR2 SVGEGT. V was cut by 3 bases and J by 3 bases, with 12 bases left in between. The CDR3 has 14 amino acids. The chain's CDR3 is CASSYGMGYYEQYF. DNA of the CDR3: TGTGCCAGCAGTTATGGTATGGGATACTACGAGCAGTACTTC.